This TCR beta chain was profiled in a study of cytomegalovirus exposure and HLA in healthy donors. General study points: Analysis performed later showed TCR beta chains linked to HLA being more clonally expanded than equally common others.

This CDR3 has 19 residues. After removal of 4 bases from V and 5 bases from J, the junction contained 13 bases not matched to a gene. Germline V lookup: CDR1 LGHNA, CDR2 YNFKEQ. Comment on this clone: What it binds is not known.

PCR was performed using 60 Vbeta and 13 Jbeta primers. TCRdb's table, derived via immunoSEQ multiplex PCR, lists solely in-frame clones and lacks some. In the table there are under 150,000 clones, 70% to 90% of which are singletons. This chain connects TRBV4-2 to TRBJ2-3, with TRBD2 matching over 15 bases. Sequencing input: PBMCs. The clonotype was recovered from a boy younger than 18 in good health and CMV-seronegative. For the CDR3, the DNA is TGTGCCAGCAGCCGGGGACTAGCGGGAGGCCCGGGAGGGGAAGATACGCAGTATTTT. Translating gives CASSRGLAGGPGGEDTQYF.